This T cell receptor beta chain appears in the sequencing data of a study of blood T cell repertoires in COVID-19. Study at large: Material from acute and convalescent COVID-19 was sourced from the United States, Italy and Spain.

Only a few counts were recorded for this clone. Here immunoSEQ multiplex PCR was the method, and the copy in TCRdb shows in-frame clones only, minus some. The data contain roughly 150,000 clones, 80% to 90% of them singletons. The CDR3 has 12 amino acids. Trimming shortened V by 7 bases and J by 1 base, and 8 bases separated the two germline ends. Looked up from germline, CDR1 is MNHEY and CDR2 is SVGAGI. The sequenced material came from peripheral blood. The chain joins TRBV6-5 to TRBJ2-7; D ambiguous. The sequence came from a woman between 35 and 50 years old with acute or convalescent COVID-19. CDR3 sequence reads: CASTADSYEQYF. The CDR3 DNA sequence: TGTGCCAGCACCGCAGATTCCTACGAGCAGTACTTC.